This T cell receptor (beta chain) was obtained from a study of OX40 agonist ivuxolimab in advanced cancers. Study-wide background: Patients were treated with intravenous ivuxolimab, dosed at 0.01 to 10 mg/kg and infused every 2 weeks. Whole-study findings and limits: Both CD4+ and CD8+ T cell populations in blood had undergone clonal expansion by week 6 at 0.1 to 3.0 mg/kg. With doses of 0.1-3.0 mg/kg, partial responders showed among the lowest clonal expansion.

Trimming pared 3 bases from V and 3 bases from J, leaving 17 bases between. Germline V gene sequence: CDR1 MNHEY, CDR2 SMNVEV (reference sequence). This CDR3 is built from 16 residues. As concerns this clone: As yet, its antigen is unknown.

Profiled with immunoSEQ multiplex PCR; TCRdb holds only in-frame clones, not every one. The sample records 50,000 or so clones, approximately 90% being singletons. Blood sampling was done at baseline, cycle 4 day 1, and cycle 7 day 1. The TCR was taken from an adult with an advanced solid tumor such as melanoma, head and neck, liver or kidney cancer. The chain links TRBV27 to TRBJ1-2, with TRBD1 as a possible D gene (5 bases). Specimen: CD4+ or CD8+ T cells sorted from blood, collected in a trial of the OX40 agonist ivuxolimab. The CDR3 loop is CASSLGPGDADYGYTF. In DNA form, the CDR3 reads TGTGCCAGCAGTTTGGGCCCGGGGGATGCGGACTATGGCTACACCTTC.